These 22 T cell receptor beta chains originate from one sample sequenced in a study of long-term antiretroviral therapy in people with HIV. Running of the v3.0 immunoSEQ assay took place at survey level. Generated by immunoSEQ multiplex PCR, the TCRdb table keeps only in-frame clones and is missing some. The sample has 40,000 to 60,000 clones; about 86% are singletons. The input for sequencing was unsorted PBMCs, taken 0.8 years after starting antiretroviral therapy. These receptors were taken from a woman aged 18-29 years with HIV.

This chain links TRBV7-2 with TRBJ1-5; D ambiguous. The V and J ends lost 1 base and 1 base respectively, with 8 bases between them. The length of the CDR3 is 15 residues. Germline V gives CDR1 SGHTA, CDR2 FQGNSA. This CDR3 reads CASSLVHKSNQPQHF. CDR3 nucleotides: TGTGCCAGCAGCTTAGTTCACAAGAGCAATCAGCCCCAGCATTTT.

This clone is a singleton in its sample. V is TRBV4-3 and J is TRBJ2-3; 7 bases fit TRBD1. V dropped 2 bases and J dropped 3; count of bases not matched to a gene: 17. The CDR3 loop spans 19 amino acids. Germline assignment: CDR1 LGHNA and CDR2 YSLEER. CDR3 amino acids: CASSQTSQGTPLQTDTQYF. CDR3 bases: TGCGCCAGCAGCCAAACCTCACAGGGGACCCCCCTTCAGACAGATACGCAGTATTTT.

The count of this clone is one. The V gene is TRBV5-1, the J gene TRBJ2-4; D not resolved. This CDR3 region has 14 residues. Trimming cost V 0 bases and J 10 bases, with 14 bases left between them. From germline, CDR1 is SGHRS and CDR2 YFSETQ. In DNA form, the CDR3 reads TGCGCCAGCAGCTTGGACGTTGGGGTAGGAATTCAGTACTTC. It codes for CASSLDVGVGIQYF.

The genes are TRBV23-1 and TRBJ2-7; 7 positions match TRBD1. TRBV23-1 has ORF status, its function being uncertain. The CDR3 extends over 14 amino acids. The ends lost 2 bases at V and 5 bases at J; junction bases unmatched: 6. The CDR3: CASSQPDRDNEQYF. For the CDR3, the DNA is TGCGCCAGCAGTCAACCCGACAGGGACAACGAGCAGTACTTC.

The chain is built from TRBV9 and TRBJ2-1; 12 bases line up with TRBD2. Germline assignment: CDR1 SGDLS and CDR2 YYNGEE. V shed 3 bases, J shed 7 bases, and the junction held 5 bases outside the gene matches. The CDR3 loop spans 15 amino acids. The CDR3 protein is CASSDAGTSGNEQFF. The DNA for the CDR3 is TGTGCCAGCAGCGATGCCGGGACTAGCGGGAATGAGCAGTTCTTC.

The rearrangement joins TRBV5-4 to TRBJ1-4; D not resolved. The CDR3 consists of 12 residues. Germline assignment: CDR1 SGHNT and CDR2 YYREEE (reference sequence). Deletions cut 0 bases from V and 7 bases from J, with 4 bases between. The CDR3, as DNA: TGTGCCAGCAGCTTGGACGGTGAAAAACTGTTTTTT. This encodes CASSLDGEKLFF.

This chain uses TRBV7-3 with TRBJ1-1, with TRBD1 identical over 8 bases. Trimming took 2 bases from V and 3 from J; bases not matched to a gene: 5. CDR3 length: 15 amino acids. Germline CDR1 reads SGHTA; CDR2 reads FQGTGA. The CDR3 region has the DNA TGTGCCAGCAGCTTAGAGTCAGGGGGCCACACTGAAGCTTTCTTT. Translation: CASSLESGGHTEAFF.

This rearrangement joins TRBV11-2 to TRBJ2-5; D is unclear. Trimming removed 5 bases at V and 2 bases at J, with 9 bases between. Per germline, CDR1 SGHAT and CDR2 FQNNGV. This CDR3 is built from 13 residues. The CDR3 loop reads CASSRGKQETQYF. The CDR3 nucleotides are TGTGCCAGCAGCAGAGGAAAACAAGAGACCCAGTACTTC.

J is TRBJ2-7 and V is TRBV5-6; TRBD1 matches at 10 bases. This CDR3 has 15 residues. V lost 0 bases and J lost 2; bases outside the gene matches: 2. Looked up from germline, CDR1 is SGHDT and CDR2 is YYEEEE. CDR3 nucleotide sequence: TGTGCCAGCAGCTTGGGGGGGACAGGGGCCTACGAGCAGTACTTC. Translating it yields CASSLGGTGAYEQYF.

The J gene is TRBJ2-2, the V gene TRBV6-1, with TRBD1 matching 8 bases. There are 17 residues in the CDR3. Germline V CDR1 and CDR2: MNHNS, SASEGT. V was pared by 4 bases and J by 1 base, with 8 bases of the junction left unmatched. The chain's CDR3 is CASSGAGGQGNTGELFF. The DNA for the CDR3 is TGTGCCAGCAGTGGGGCCGGAGGACAGGGGAACACCGGGGAGCTGTTTTTT.

The J gene is TRBJ1-2, the V gene TRBV4-2, with a tentative D call TRBD1 (6 bases). Germline V lookup: CDR1 LGHNA, CDR2 YNFKEQ. Trimming stripped 0 bases from V and 2 bases from J, with 16 bases between. CDR3 length: 17 residues. This chain's CDR3 is CASSQDHSGQTNYGYTF. The CDR3 coding sequence is TGTGCCAGCAGCCAAGACCATTCAGGACAGACAAACTATGGCTACACCTTC.

The rearrangement uses TRBV5-4 and TRBJ2-7, with 12 bases that match TRBD2. This CDR3 region has 17 residues. V lost 4 bases to trimming and J lost 7 bases; unmatched junction nucleotides: 15. Germline V CDR1 and CDR2: SGHNT, YYREEE (reference sequence). CDR3 sequence: CASSLFPSTSGSIEQYF. CDR3 in DNA: TGTGCCAGCAGCCTTTTCCCCTCGACTAGCGGGAGTATAGAGCAGTACTTC.

There are a few counts of this clone. The V call is TRBV27, the J call TRBJ2-7; the D is unclear. Germline V CDR1 and CDR2: MNHEY, SMNVEV (reference sequence). Trimming cost V 5 bases and J 4 bases, with 12 bases left between them. The CDR3 is 13 amino acids. The CDR3 sequence: CASSPNGKYEQYF. CDR3 bases: TGTGCCAGCAGTCCCAATGGAAAGTACGAGCAGTACTTC.

This clone was found a few times. The genes are TRBV4-2 and TRBJ2-2, with TRBD1 matching 7 bases. CDR1 is LGHNA, CDR2 YNFKEQ, per germline. J lost 8 bases, V lost 4 bases, and 7 bases had no gene match. The CDR3 totals 14 residues. The CDR3 region has the DNA TGTGCCAGCAGCCTCCCGTCGACAGGGGGGGAGCTGTTTTTT. This gives the protein CASSLPSTGGELFF.

The chain has TRBV28 and TRBJ2-7; maybe TRBD2 (5 bases). CDR1 and CDR2 from the germline V gene are MDHEN and SYDVKM. The germline V and J ends were trimmed by 7 bases and 2 bases, with 12 bases remaining between them. The CDR3 is 13 residues long. CDR3 in DNA: TGTGCCAGCATCAGGACTGCCCCCTACGAGCAGTACTTC. The encoded protein is CASIRTAPYEQYF.

This clone was recorded a few times. The chain links TRBV4-2 to TRBJ2-7; D may be TRBD1 or TRBD2 (6 bases each). V lost 4 bases, J lost 7 bases, and 17 bases lay in between. Looked up from germline, CDR1 is LGHNA and CDR2 is YNFKEQ. The CDR3 totals 14 residues. The DNA of the CDR3 is TGTGCCAGCAGCCTAGGGGGGAGGCCGGAGGAGCAGTACTTC. This gives the protein CASSLGGRPEEQYF.

This chain connects TRBV27 to TRBJ2-7; D gene ambiguous. Trimming stripped 5 bases from V and 4 bases from J, with 15 bases between. Germline assignment: CDR1 MNHEY and CDR2 SMNVEV (reference sequence). The CDR3 runs to 14 residues. The DNA of the CDR3 is TGTGCCAGCAGTCCCGGAAGTCAGATGTACGAGCAGTACTTC. As protein: CASSPGSQMYEQYF.

The J gene is TRBJ1-5, the V gene TRBV5-1; D remains ambiguous. Germline lookup yields CDR1 SGHRS and CDR2 YFSETQ. The CDR3 is 15 amino acids. V gave up 0 bases and J gave up 6 bases, with 13 bases separating them. This chain's CDR3 is CASSLAGSMGQPQHF. CDR3 DNA sequence: TGCGCCAGCAGCTTGGCGGGGAGTATGGGTCAGCCCCAGCATTTT.

This sequence joins TRBV5-4 and TRBJ1-4; weak D call: TRBD1 (5 bases). Germline V gives CDR1 SGHNT, CDR2 YYREEE (reference sequence). This CDR3 spans 16 amino acids. V lost 3 bases and J 6 bases, leaving 18 bases between the germline ends. In nucleotides, the CDR3 is TGTGCCAGCAGCTCGGGCTCGGGACGGTTGGATGAAAAACTGTTTTTT. Its protein is CASSSGSGRLDEKLFF. Variable domain in full (rest from reference TRBV5-4 and TRBJ1-4): ETGVTQSPTHLIKTRGQQVTLRCSSQSGHNTVSWYQQALGQGPQFIFQYYREEENGRGNFPPRFSGLQFPNYSSELNVNALELDDSALYLCASSSGSGRLDEKLFFGSGTQLSVL.

CDR3 loop: CASSRSQGSYETQYF. The CDR3 coding sequence is TGTGCCAGCAGTCGGAGCCAGGGGAGTTATGAGACCCAGTACTTC. This chain joins TRBV2 and TRBJ2-5, with a tentative D call TRBD1 (6 bases). Germline CDR1 SNHLY, CDR2 FYNNEI. The V gene lost 5 bases and the J gene lost 5 bases, with 18 bases spanning the gap. The length of the CDR3 is 15 residues.

The genes are TRBV7-2 and TRBJ1-4; 10 bases line up with TRBD1. The CDR3 length is 15 residues. J gave up 12 bases and V 3 bases, and 10 bases lay outside the gene matches. Germline CDR1 is SGHTA and CDR2 is FQGNSA. The CDR3 region is CASSFRDRGSGELFF. The CDR3 bases are TGTGCCAGCAGCTTCCGGGACAGGGGTTCTGGGGAACTGTTTTTT.

V is TRBV7-6 and J is TRBJ1-5; 9 positions match TRBD1. Germline assignment: CDR1 SGHVS and CDR2 FNYEAQ. V trimming: 8 bases; J trimming: 2 bases; junction bases outside the gene matches: 4. This CDR3 has 14 residues. The CDR3 DNA is TGTGCCAGCCAACAGGGGGCGGGCAATCAGCCCCAGCATTTT. Amino acids: CASQQGAGNQPQHF.